What follows is one TCR beta chain and its context. Authors' processing steps: It was from reference gene primer amplification that nucleated cell counts were estimated. Sequencing was performed with immunoSEQ multiplex PCR; in TCRdb, only in-frame clones are kept and a portion is missing. That table gives V, J and clone size, and the DNA gave D and trimming. The data show nearly 350,000 clones, roughly 90% seen once. Looked up from germline, CDR1 is LGHNA and CDR2 is YNFKEQ. J lost 3 bases, V lost 0 bases, and 8 bases had no gene match. This CDR3 region has 18 residues. The data originate from a study of blood T cell repertoires in COVID-19. Study as a whole: Nucleic acid was either cDNA or gDNA, and it came from T cells, B-cell-depleted T cells, or PBMCs.

The sample was peripheral blood. The sequence came from a woman aged 70-85 years with COVID-19, enrolled during active disease. This chain uses TRBV4-2 with TRBJ2-3; TRBD2 matches 11 bases. CDR3: CASSQERLAGGTTDTQYF. The CDR3, as DNA: TGTGCCAGCAGCCAAGAGAGGCTAGCGGGGGGTACAACAGATACGCAGTATTTT.